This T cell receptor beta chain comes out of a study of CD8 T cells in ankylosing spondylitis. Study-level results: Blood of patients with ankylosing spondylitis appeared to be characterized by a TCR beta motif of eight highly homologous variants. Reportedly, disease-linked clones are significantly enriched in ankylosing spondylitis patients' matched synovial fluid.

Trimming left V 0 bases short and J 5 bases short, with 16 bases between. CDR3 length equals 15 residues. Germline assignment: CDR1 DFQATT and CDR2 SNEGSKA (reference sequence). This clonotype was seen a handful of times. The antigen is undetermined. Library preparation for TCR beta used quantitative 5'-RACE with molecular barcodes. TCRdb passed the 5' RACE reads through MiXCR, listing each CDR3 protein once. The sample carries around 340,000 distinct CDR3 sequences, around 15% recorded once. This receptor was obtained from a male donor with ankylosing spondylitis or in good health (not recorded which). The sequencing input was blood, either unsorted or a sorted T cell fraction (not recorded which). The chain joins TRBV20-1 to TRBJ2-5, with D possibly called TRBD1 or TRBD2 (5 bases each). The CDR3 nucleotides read TGCAGTGCTAGAGATGACGGGACCCCCGGTGAGACCCAGTACTTC. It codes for CSARDDGTPGETQYF.